This T cell receptor (beta chain) was observed in a study of sequential checkpoint blockade in melanoma. Treatment noted: randomized to nivolumab then ipilimumab (arm A) or the reverse (arm B). Sorted cells were live CD3+CD8+, lacking CD19 and CD56, from PBMCs. Trimming cost V 4 bases and J 8 bases, with 9 bases left between them. Germline V gene lookup returns CDR1 SEHNR and CDR2 FQNEAQ (reference sequence). CDR3 length equals 13 residues. The table came from immunoSEQ multiplex PCR; TCRdb's copy has only in-frame clones and leaves some out. The sample lists about 13,000 clones, around 77% occurring once.

The source was CD8+ T cells sorted from blood (inferred from file names), collected from a patient given nivolumab and ipilimumab in sequence. The sequence was collected from a human patient with melanoma. Some clones in this sample may be carry-over from other donors' samples. This chain connects TRBV7-9 to TRBJ1-6; TRBD1 might be the D (5 bases). In DNA form, the CDR3 reads TGTGCCAGCAGCTCGCGGGGGGATTCACCCCTCCACTTT. Its protein is CASSSRGDSPLHF.